These 29 T cell receptor beta chains originate from one sample sequenced in a study of T cell responses to AZD1222 COVID-19 vaccine. Sequenced by immunoSEQ multiplex PCR; TCRdb stores in-frame clones only, minus some. The data hold some 54,000 clones, with roughly 90% observed a single time. The starting material was peripheral blood, obtained on day 0 of AZD1222 vaccination. These receptors originate from an adult in good health.

The chain joins TRBV24-1 to TRBJ1-2; weak D call: TRBD1 (6 bases). There are 15 residues in the CDR3. Trimming shortened V by 4 bases and J by 6 bases, and 17 bases separated the two germline ends. Looked up from germline, CDR1 is KGHDR and CDR2 is SFDVKD. CDR3 nucleotide sequence: TGTGCCACCAGTGAAGAGACAGGCGGGGAAAATGGCTACACCTTC. Protein product: CATSEETGGENGYTF.

The V and J genes are TRBV6-1 and TRBJ1-6, with 7 bases matching TRBD1. The CDR3 spans 17 residues. Trimming took 2 bases from V and 5 from J; bases not matched to a gene: 9. Germline lookup yields CDR1 MNHNS and CDR2 SASEGT. CDR3 region: CASSEKNPGQNNSPLHF. CDR3 nucleotide sequence: TGTGCCAGCAGTGAAAAAAACCCGGGACAGAATAATTCACCCCTCCACTTT.

The chain joins TRBV10-3 to TRBJ1-5; no reliable D call. The germline V gene has CDR1 ENHRY and CDR2 SYGVKD. The CDR3 is made up of 10 amino acids. V was trimmed by 8 bases and J by 7 bases, leaving 6 bases between them. The CDR3 sequence: CAILSQPQHF. The CDR3 nucleotides read TGTGCCATCCTTTCCCAGCCCCAGCATTTT.

This chain connects TRBV6-5 to TRBJ2-3; D call uncertain. Germline V gives CDR1 MNHEY, CDR2 SVGAGI. The CDR3 is 14 amino acids. Trimming removed 2 bases from V and 0 bases from J, with 6 bases in between. Written as DNA, the CDR3 is TGTGCCAGCAGTTACAGTAAAAGCACAGATACGCAGTATTTT. Protein sequence: CASSYSKSTDTQYF.

The V and J genes are TRBV5-1 and TRBJ2-2, with a possible D match to TRBD1 (5 bases). Per germline, CDR1 SGHRS and CDR2 YFSETQ. V lost 1 base and J 1 base, leaving 5 bases between the germline ends. The CDR3 is 14 residues long. CDR3 DNA: TGCGCCAGCAGCTTGCAGGGGAACACCGGGGAGCTGTTTTTT. Its translation is CASSLQGNTGELFF.

The CDR3 bases are TGTGCCAGCAGTTACTTTCCGAACACTGAAGCTTTCTTT. Protein: CASSYFPNTEAFF. V usage is TRBV6-5 and J usage is TRBJ1-1, with D hard to call. V lost 1 base to trimming and J lost 1 base, with 4 bases between them. Germline V gene sequence: CDR1 MNHEY, CDR2 SVGAGI. The CDR3 totals 13 residues.

The rearrangement uses TRBV5-4 and TRBJ2-3, with D possibly matching TRBD1 (6 bases). The CDR3 sequence is 16 residues long. CDR1 is SGHNT, CDR2 YYREEE, per germline (reference sequence). V was clipped by 0 bases and J by 0 bases, with 11 bases between them. DNA for the CDR3: TGTGCCAGCAGCTTGGGGGGGCTAGGAAGCACAGATACGCAGTATTTT. It yields the protein CASSLGGLGSTDTQYF.

This clone was seen only once. The chain recombines TRBV5-4 with TRBJ2-7; 8 nucleotides line up with TRBD2. J gave up 0 bases and V 3 bases, and 5 bases lay outside the gene matches. The CDR3 covers 15 residues. Germline V lookup: CDR1 SGHNT, CDR2 YYREEE (reference sequence). CDR3: CASSSPSGSSYEQYF. CDR3 sequence (DNA): TGTGCCAGCAGCTCCCCCAGCGGGAGCTCCTACGAGCAGTACTTC.

The V gene is TRBV7-8, the J gene TRBJ2-3; D is uncertain. This CDR3 region has 15 residues. Germline-derived CDR1 and CDR2 are SGHVS and FQNEAQ. V was cut by 4 bases and J by 4 bases, with 15 bases left in between. For the CDR3, the DNA is TGTGCCAGCAGCTATAAACCAGTCTCACCAGATACGCAGTATTTT. This encodes CASSYKPVSPDTQYF.

V is TRBV11-2 and J is TRBJ2-1; tentatively, D is TRBD2 (5 bases). This CDR3 is 15 amino acids long. Germline V gene data show CDR1 as SGHAT and CDR2 as FQNNGV. Trimming cost V 0 bases and J 1 base, with 7 bases left between them. The CDR3 loop is CASSLDPGSYNEQFF. CDR3 bases: TGTGCCAGCAGCTTAGATCCGGGATCCTACAATGAGCAGTTCTTC.

The chain is built from TRBV9 and TRBJ2-1; maybe TRBD2 (5 bases). Trimming took 0 bases from V and 10 from J, leaving 17 bases between them. Per the germline V gene, CDR1 is SGDLS and CDR2 is YYNGEE. This CDR3 is 15 amino acids long. CDR3 residues: CASSVAQSGWSEQFF. CDR3 DNA sequence: TGTGCCAGCAGCGTAGCTCAATCGGGGTGGTCAGAGCAGTTCTTC.

This clone was seen a single time. The genes are TRBV28 and TRBJ1-5, with D perhaps TRBD1 (6 bases). Germline lookup yields CDR1 MDHEN and CDR2 SYDVKM. Trimming cost V 6 bases and J 6 bases, with 15 bases left between them. The CDR3 is 14 amino acids. This chain's CDR3 is CASSLTGGLQPQHF. In nucleotides, the CDR3 is TGTGCCAGCAGCCTAACGGGGGGCCTTCAGCCCCAGCATTTT.

The rearrangement links TRBV7-3 to TRBJ2-2; D uncertain. V lost 5 bases, J lost 7 bases, and 14 bases lay in between. Germline CDR1 SGHTA, CDR2 FQGTGA. This CDR3 is built from 14 residues. The CDR3 DNA sequence: TGTGCCAGCAGCCCCTCCCTCGTAAGCGGGGAGCTGTTTTTT. It translates to CASSPSLVSGELFF.

CDR3 residues: CASSSRALSTEAFF. Written as DNA, the CDR3 is TGTGCCAGCAGCTCCAGAGCACTAAGCACTGAAGCTTTCTTT. This rearrangement joins TRBV7-9 to TRBJ1-1; D gene unclear. The CDR3 has 14 amino acids. Germline-derived CDR1 and CDR2 are SEHNR and FQNEAQ (reference sequence). V dropped 4 bases and J dropped 4 bases, with 13 bases sitting between them.

The rearrangement uses TRBV29-1 and TRBJ1-2; 10 bases are a match to TRBD1. V was clipped by 4 bases and J by 5 bases; unmatched bases: 16. The CDR3 contains 17 residues. Germline V gene lookup returns CDR1 SQVTM and CDR2 ANQGSEA. The CDR3 region has the DNA TGCAGCGTTGCCTCGGGACAGGGGACGCGGGGACCTTATGGCTACACCTTC. This encodes CSVASGQGTRGPYGYTF.

This clone was observed once. This chain uses TRBV19 with TRBJ1-5; TRBD1 matches at 8 bases. This CDR3 has 14 residues. Germline V lookup: CDR1 LNHDA, CDR2 SQIVND (reference sequence). V lost 7 bases, J lost 6 bases, and 8 bases stayed unmatched. Here the CDR3 DNA reads TGTGCCAGTAAGTCAGGACAGGGCCCTCAGCCCCAGCATTTT. Protein product: CASKSGQGPQPQHF.

The chain combines TRBV12-5 with TRBJ2-5; D not certain. The CDR3 runs to 14 residues. Trimming pared 1 base from V and 0 bases from J, leaving 6 bases between. Germline-derived CDR1 and CDR2 are LGHNT and FRNRAP. As DNA, the CDR3 is TGTGCTAGTGGTTTGGACAAGTACCAAGAGACCCAGTACTTC. Its translation: CASGLDKYQETQYF.

The chain couples TRBV7-9 to TRBJ1-2; D gene uncertain. The germline V and J ends were trimmed by 0 bases and 8 bases, with 10 bases remaining between them. Germline CDR1 SEHNR, CDR2 FQNEAQ (reference sequence). CDR3 size: 13 residues. The CDR3 DNA reads TGTGCCAGCAGCTTAGCAGAACCGGGGGGCTACACCTTC. It is translated as CASSLAEPGGYTF.

The rearrangement joins TRBV5-1 to TRBJ1-2, with a possible D match to TRBD1 (5 bases). The CDR3 contains 13 residues. Germline V gene sequence: CDR1 SGHRS, CDR2 YFSETQ. V dropped 1 base and J dropped 8 bases, with 12 bases sitting between them. CDR3 in amino acids: CASSLIGTEGYTF. The DNA for the CDR3 is TGCGCCAGCAGCTTGATTGGGACGGAGGGCTACACCTTC.

The V gene is TRBV2, the J gene TRBJ2-4; D ambiguous. Germline V gene lookup returns CDR1 SNHLY and CDR2 FYNNEI. CDR3 length: 14 residues. Trimming pared 4 bases from V and 0 bases from J, leaving 7 bases between. The CDR3 sequence is CASSVRLAKNIQYF. The CDR3 coding sequence is TGTGCCAGCAGTGTCAGGTTAGCCAAAAACATTCAGTACTTC. The whole variable domain, remainder taken from reference TRBV2 and TRBJ2-4, is EPEVTQTPSHQVTQMGQEVILRCVPISNHLYFYWYRQILGQKVEFLVSFYNNEISEKSEIFDDQFSVERPDGSNFTLKIRSTKLEDSAMYFCASSVRLAKNIQYFGAGTRLSVL.

The V and J genes are TRBV10-2 and TRBJ2-3, with TRBD2 matching over 8 bases. The CDR3 contains 17 residues. Germline CDR1 and CDR2: WSHSY and SAAADI. J gave up 8 bases and V 1 base, and 14 bases lay outside the gene matches. The DNA for the CDR3 is TGCGCCAGCAGTGAGTTTGTTAGCGGGACGAGTTCAGTTACGCAGTATTTT. Amino acids: CASSEFVSGTSSVTQYF.

V and J are TRBV5-4 and TRBJ1-3, with 8 nucleotides matching TRBD1. Germline CDR1 and CDR2: SGHNT and YYREEE (reference sequence). The V gene end was trimmed by 3 bases and the J gene end by 0 bases; junction bases not matched to a gene: 2. This CDR3 has 15 residues. The CDR3 loop reads CASSWDRNSGNTIYF. For the CDR3, the DNA is TGTGCCAGCAGCTGGGACAGGAACTCTGGAAACACCATATATTTT.

This chain links TRBV18 with TRBJ2-1, with 10 bases fitting TRBD2. V shed 2 bases and J 5 bases; nucleotides not matched to a gene: 6. In germline, CDR1 is KGHSH, CDR2 LQKENI. This CDR3 region has 16 residues. The chain's CDR3 is CASSPSGLAIHNEQFF. The CDR3, as DNA: TGTGCCAGCTCACCATCGGGACTAGCGATCCACAATGAGCAGTTCTTC.

J is TRBJ1-6 and V is TRBV7-2; D is ambiguous. The germline CDR1 and CDR2 sequences are SGHTA and FQGNSA. The V and J ends lost 5 bases and 5 bases respectively, with 10 bases between them. The CDR3 totals 14 residues. The CDR3 loop reads CASSVGSNNSPLHF. The CDR3 DNA sequence: TGTGCCAGCAGCGTAGGGTCTAATAATTCACCCCTCCACTTT.

The chain carries TRBV7-8 and TRBJ2-7; TRBD2 agrees at 11 bases. Germline V gene data show CDR1 as SGHVS and CDR2 as FQNEAQ. V was pared by 3 bases and J by 2 bases, with 0 bases of the junction left unmatched. This CDR3 has 14 amino acids. The CDR3 is CASSLGLAAYEQYF. Here the CDR3 DNA reads TGTGCCAGCAGCTTGGGACTAGCGGCCTACGAGCAGTACTTC.

The chain uses TRBV19 and TRBJ1-5, with D unclear. Between the trimmed V and J ends, which lost 3 bases and 5 bases, there was a span of 8 bases. Germline CDR1 is LNHDA and CDR2 is SQIVND (reference sequence). This CDR3 spans 13 amino acids. CDR3 sequence: CASSMGIDQPQHF. DNA of the CDR3: TGTGCCAGTAGTATGGGAATCGATCAGCCCCAGCATTTT.

This rearrangement joins TRBV7-8 to TRBJ2-1, with 7 bases aligning to TRBD2. The germline V gene encodes CDR1 SGHVS and CDR2 FQNEAQ. After removal of 2 bases from V and 5 bases from J, the junction contained 6 bases not matched to a gene. The CDR3 has 15 amino acids. The CDR3 coding sequence is TGTGCCAGCAGCTTATCTAGCGGCCAACACAATGAGCAGTTCTTC. The encoded protein is CASSLSSGQHNEQFF. Looking up the rest from reference TRBV7-8 and TRBJ2-1 gives the full variable domain: GAGVSQSPRYKVAKRGQDVALRCDPISGHVSLFWYQQALGQGPEFLTYFQNEAQLDKSGLPSDRFFAERPEGSVSTLKIQRTQQEDSAVYLCASSLSSGQHNEQFFGPGTRLTVL.

The chain carries TRBV7-9 and TRBJ2-7; D ambiguous. Trimming shortened V by 5 bases and J by 2 bases, and 7 bases separated the two germline ends. CDR3 length equals 12 residues. Germline CDR1 and CDR2: SEHNR and FQNEAQ (reference sequence). CDR3 sequence reads: CASSPETYEQYF. CDR3 nucleotides: TGTGCCAGCAGCCCTGAAACCTACGAGCAGTACTTC. The full variable domain, completed using reference TRBV7-9 and TRBJ2-7, is DTGVSQNPRHKITKRGQNVTFRCDPISEHNRLYWYRQTLGQGPEFLTYFQNEAQLEKSRLLSDRFSAERPKGSFSTLEIQRTEQGDSAMYLCASSPETYEQYFGPGTRLTVT.

The J gene is TRBJ1-2, the V gene TRBV6-5; the D is unclear. The length of the CDR3 is 11 residues. Deletions cut 7 bases from V and 2 bases from J, with 5 bases between. CDR1 and CDR2 from the germline V gene are MNHEY and SVGAGI. This chain's CDR3 is CASTINYGYTF. The CDR3 DNA sequence: TGTGCCAGCACTATCAACTATGGCTACACCTTC.